Listed here is a single T cell receptor beta chain. The table came from immunoSEQ multiplex PCR; TCRdb's copy has only in-frame clones and leaves some out. The sample lists some 200,000 clones, about 93% seen once, with about 1.6% in the top ten. The entry originates in a study of control samples from healthy donors and cancer patients. The sample was blood. This TCR derives from a man aged 50 or older in good health.

Here the CDR3 reads CASSLGRGQGDTEAFF. CDR3 DNA sequence: TGTGCCAGCAGCTTAGGTAGGGGACAGGGAGACACTGAAGCTTTCTTT. The chain carries TRBV7-2 and TRBJ1-1; 9 bases agree with TRBD1. Trimming removed 1 base from V and 3 bases from J; junction bases left unmatched: 6. There are 16 residues in the CDR3. Germline CDR1 reads SGHTA; CDR2 reads FQGNSA.